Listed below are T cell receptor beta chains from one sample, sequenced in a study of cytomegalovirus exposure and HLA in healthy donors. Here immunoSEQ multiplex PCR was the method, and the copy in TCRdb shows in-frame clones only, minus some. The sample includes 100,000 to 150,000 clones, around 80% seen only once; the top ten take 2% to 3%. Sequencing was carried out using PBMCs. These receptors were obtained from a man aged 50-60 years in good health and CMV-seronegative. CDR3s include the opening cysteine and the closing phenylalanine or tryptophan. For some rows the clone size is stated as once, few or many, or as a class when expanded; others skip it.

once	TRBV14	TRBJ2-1	CASSQLTGYNEQFF
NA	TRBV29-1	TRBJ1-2	CSVVEEFYGYTF
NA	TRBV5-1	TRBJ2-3	CASSLWEADTQYF
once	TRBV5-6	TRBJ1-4	CASSLEGLYEKLFF
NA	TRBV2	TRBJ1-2	CASGDRASYGYTF
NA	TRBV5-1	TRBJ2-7	CASSFGGPYYEQYF
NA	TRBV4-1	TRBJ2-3	CASSPSRLGTDTQYF
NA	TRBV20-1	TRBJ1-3	CSAISGNTIYF
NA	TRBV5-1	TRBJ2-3	CASSRQGLAGGLVDTQYF
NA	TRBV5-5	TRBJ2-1	CASSLWGDEQFF
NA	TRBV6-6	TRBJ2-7	CASTGPRQGVYEQYF
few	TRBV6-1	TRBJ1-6	CASSKSDSYSPLHF
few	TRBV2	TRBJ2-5	CASSGQGYETQYF
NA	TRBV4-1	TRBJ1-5	CASSQFGTGSNQPQHF
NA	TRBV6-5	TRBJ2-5	CASRGLHAVSETQYF
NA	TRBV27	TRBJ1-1	CASSLSPGGEAFF
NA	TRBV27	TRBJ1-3	CASSLSGDRGNTIYF
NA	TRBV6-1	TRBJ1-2	CASSEVDRLNGYTF
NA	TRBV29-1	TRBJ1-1	CSAVGKGVVAFF
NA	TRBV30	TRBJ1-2	CAWSRTVSNYGYTF
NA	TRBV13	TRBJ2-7	CASSPDSSYEQYF
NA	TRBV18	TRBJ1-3	CASSPRQVVSGNTIYF
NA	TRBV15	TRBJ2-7	CATSGPGQGSYEQYF
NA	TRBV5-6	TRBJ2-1	CASSLGSFEQFF
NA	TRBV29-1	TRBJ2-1	CSVDGAGGGDEQFF
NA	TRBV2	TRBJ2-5	CASSLDRGRETQYF
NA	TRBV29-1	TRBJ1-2	CSILPRGANYGYTF
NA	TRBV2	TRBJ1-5	CASSRGLQGDQPQHF
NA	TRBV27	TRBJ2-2	CASSLWGEMTGELFF
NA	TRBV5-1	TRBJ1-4	CASSQTKGEGEKLFF
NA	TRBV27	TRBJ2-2	CASSRGGPNTGELFF
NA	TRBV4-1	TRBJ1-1	CASSQVGLGRATEAFF
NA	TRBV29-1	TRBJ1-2	CSGQGISDYGYTF
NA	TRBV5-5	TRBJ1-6	CASSLDWSNSPLHF
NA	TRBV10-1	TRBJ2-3	CASSNPGQGADTQYF
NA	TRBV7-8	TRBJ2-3	CASSQLMSSGAFGDTQYF
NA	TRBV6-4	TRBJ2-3	CASSERETDTQYF
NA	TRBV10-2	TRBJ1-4	CASSGGGGWEKLFF
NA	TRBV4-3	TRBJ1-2	CASSQASVSGYTF
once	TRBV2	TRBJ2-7	CASSDIEQYF
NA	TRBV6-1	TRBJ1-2	CASSVMTDSYGYTF
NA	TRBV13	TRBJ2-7	CASRAWGQGGEQYF
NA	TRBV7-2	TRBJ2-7	CASSLALAGGPSYEQYF
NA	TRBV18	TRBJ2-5	CASSPGTSGQETQYF